The T cell receptor (beta chain) under discussion was sequenced for a study of OX40 agonist ivuxolimab in advanced cancers. Only in-frame clones appear in the TCRdb table, and some are missing; sequencing was by immunoSEQ multiplex PCR. Counted here are more than 100,000 clones, around 93% occurring once; the ten biggest clones make up under 1.3%. The starting material was CD4+ or CD8+ T cells sorted from blood, obtained in a trial of the OX40 agonist ivuxolimab. This TCR was sampled from an adult with an advanced solid tumor such as melanoma, head and neck, liver or kidney cancer.

CDR3 residues: CAWSRAKWAYEQYF. In DNA, the CDR3 is TGTGCCTGGAGCAGGGCTAAGTGGGCCTACGAGCAGTACTTC. The chain employs TRBV30 and TRBJ2-7; a possible D gene is TRBD1 (5 bases). Germline loops: CDR1 GTSNPN, CDR2 SVGIG (reference sequence). V was pared by 3 bases and J by 2 bases, with 14 bases between. This CDR3 contains 14 residues.